The T cell receptor beta chain described here comes from a study of CD8 T cells in ankylosing spondylitis. Study-level points and caveats: The study identified a TCR beta motif of 7 or 8 highly homologous variants that appeared characteristic of ankylosing spondylitis blood. It was reported that disease-linked clones were significantly enriched in matched ankylosing spondylitis synovial fluid.

Molecular-barcoded quantitative 5'-RACE produced these TCR beta libraries. MiXCR, run by TCRdb on the 5' RACE reads, gives a single entry per CDR3 protein. The table has about 150,000 distinct CDR3 sequences, around a third seen once. Note on this clonotype: No antigen is known for it.

This CDR3 has 18 amino acids. Germline CDR1 is SQVTM and CDR2 is ANQGSEA. With 6 bases clipped from V and 4 bases from J, the junction kept 20 bases outside the gene matches. This clonotype was sampled from a male donor with ankylosing spondylitis. The rearrangement links TRBV29-1 to TRBJ2-1; 8 nucleotides align to TRBD2. The sample taken for sequencing was synovial fluid, either unsorted or a sorted T cell fraction (not recorded which). CDR3 region: CSVGHYGPRGGLYNEQFF. The CDR3 nucleotides are TGCAGCGTGGGTCACTATGGCCCCCGGGGGGGTCTATACAATGAGCAGTTCTTC.